This T cell receptor (beta chain) was retrieved from a study of blood T cells in healthy people across ages. A J-beta primer mix and a sample-barcoded 5' primer were used in a second PCR of about 6 to 12 cycles. TCRdb reprocessed the 5' RACE reads with MiXCR, giving one entry per CDR3 protein. The sample lists over a million distinct CDR3 sequences; approximately 40% were seen once. This clonotype has more than one count but fewer than ten. CDR1 is MGHRA and CDR2 is YSYEKL in the germline V gene. The CDR3 covers 14 residues. Trimming took 0 bases from V and 2 from J, leaving 8 bases between them. The sequence came from a woman aged 18-29 years in good health. This chain connects TRBV4-1 to TRBJ2-7, with D unclear. Sequences were obtained from blood. The CDR3 region is CASSQDRAAYEQYF. The CDR3 nucleotides read TGCGCCAGCAGCCAAGATCGGGCAGCCTACGAGCAGTACTTC.